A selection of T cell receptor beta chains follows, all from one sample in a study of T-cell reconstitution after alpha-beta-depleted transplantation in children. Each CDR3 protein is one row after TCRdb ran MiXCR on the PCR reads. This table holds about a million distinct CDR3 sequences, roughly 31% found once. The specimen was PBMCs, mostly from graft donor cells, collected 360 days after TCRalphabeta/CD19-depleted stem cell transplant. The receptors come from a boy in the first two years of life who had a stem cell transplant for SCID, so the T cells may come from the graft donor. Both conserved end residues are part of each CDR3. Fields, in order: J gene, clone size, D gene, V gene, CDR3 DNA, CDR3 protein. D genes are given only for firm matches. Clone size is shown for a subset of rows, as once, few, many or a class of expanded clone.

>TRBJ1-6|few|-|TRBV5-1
TGCGCCAGCAGCTTCGGGGATCGTAATTCACCCCTCCACTTT
CASSFGDRNSPLHF
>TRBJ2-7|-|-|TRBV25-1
TGTGCCAGCAGCGGGGATCTCTTCCCCTACGAGCAGTACTTC
CASSGDLFPYEQYF
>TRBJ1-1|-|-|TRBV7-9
TGTGCCAGCAGGGAGTGGGAGGGAGTCGCTGAAGCTTTCTTT
CASREWEGVAEAFF
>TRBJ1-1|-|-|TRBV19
TGTGCCAGTAGTATACCAGGGTTGAACACTGAAGCTTTCTTT
CASSIPGLNTEAFF
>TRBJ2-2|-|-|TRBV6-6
TGTGCCAGCAGTTACAGTCAGGGCCTCTTTTTT
CASSYSQGLFF
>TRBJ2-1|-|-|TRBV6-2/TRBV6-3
TGTGCCAGCAGTTACTCTTACGGGACTGGACTTAATGAGCAGTTCTTC
CASSYSYGTGLNEQFF
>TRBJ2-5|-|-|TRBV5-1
TGCGCCAGCAGCCGGGCCGGACAAGAAGAGACCCAGTACTTC
CASSRAGQEETQYF
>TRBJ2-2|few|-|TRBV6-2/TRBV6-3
TGTGCCAGCAGTTACTCTCTGACCGGGGAGCTGTTTTTT
CASSYSLTGELFF
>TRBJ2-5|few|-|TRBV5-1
TGCGCCAGCAGGGGGGGAAGAGGACTTCAAGAGACCCAGTACTTC
CASRGGRGLQETQYF
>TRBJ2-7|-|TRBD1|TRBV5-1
TGCGCCAGCAGCCCTAGCGTTGGGACAGGGGTTTACGAGCAGTACTTC
CASSPSVGTGVYEQYF